This is a list of T cell receptor beta chains from one sample in a study of cytomegalovirus exposure and HLA in healthy donors. TCRdb's table, derived via immunoSEQ multiplex PCR, lists solely in-frame clones and lacks some. The data show over 120,000 clones, 78% seen once. Sequencing was carried out using PBMCs. These TCRs come from a female donor in good health and CMV-seronegative. Each CDR3 is given with its conserved first and last residue.

V,J,CDR3
TRBV5-4,TRBJ1-1,CASSLAGGMNTEAFF
TRBV5-1,TRBJ2-1,CASSLDLAGGGRKFF
TRBV28,TRBJ2-2,CASKPQGGQGTGELFF
TRBV6-1,TRBJ1-5,CASILTGNQPQHF
TRBV30,TRBJ1-5,CAWTQGDSNQPQHF
TRBV7-2,TRBJ1-1,CASSTDRGTEAFF
TRBV9,TRBJ2-5,CASSFQGWGETQYF
TRBV23-1,TRBJ2-7,CASTSFGLAGAGEQYF
TRBV5-6,TRBJ2-1,CASSSRLAGGLRYNEQFF
TRBV7-9,NA,CASSQRDRPYEQYF